Presented here are 23 T cell receptor beta chains from one specimen sequenced in a study of human T cells and chemical hapten exposure. TCRdb passed the RACE reads through MiXCR, listing each CDR3 protein once. This sample has about 55,000 distinct CDR3 sequences; about 9.9% occur once, and the top ten carry 1.5% to 2%. Time point: patch test 2, 6 weeks after DPC sensitization. Regarding treatment: therapeutic diphenylcyclopropenone sensitization with weekly scalp DPC. The source was whole blood, collected in connection with sensitization to the hapten diphenylcyclopropenone (DPC). These receptors originate from a woman aged 50 to 60 with alopecia areata. Some clones in this sample may be carry-over from other donors' samples.

The V and J genes are TRBV29-1 and TRBJ1-6; maybe TRBD1 (6 bases). Germline V gene data show CDR1 as SQVTM and CDR2 as ANQGSEA. The CDR3 extends over 14 amino acids. Trimming cost V 6 bases and J 8 bases, with 17 bases left between them. This chain's CDR3 is CSVRTENKDSPLHF. In nucleotides, the CDR3 is TGCAGCGTCCGGACAGAGAATAAGGATTCACCCCTCCACTTT.

This clonotype has ten or more counts. V usage is TRBV6-1 and J usage is TRBJ1-1; no clear D gene. Germline loops: CDR1 MNHNS, CDR2 SASEGT. This CDR3 has 13 residues. The V end lost 2 bases, the J end lost 5 bases, and 9 bases lay between the germline ends. The CDR3 here is CASSEIPGTEAFF. CDR3 bases: TGTGCCAGCAGTGAAATTCCGGGGACTGAAGCTTTCTTT.

The chain links TRBV28 to TRBJ2-7, with TRBD2 matching over 7 bases. V lost 7 bases, J lost 6 bases, and 12 bases stayed unmatched. This CDR3 is built from 14 residues. Germline loops: CDR1 MDHEN, CDR2 SYDVKM. This CDR3 is CASTPGRELGEQYF. DNA for the CDR3: TGTGCCAGCACACCGGGGCGGGAGCTCGGCGAGCAGTACTTC.

The table lists this clonotype with many counts. The chain has TRBV12-3 or TRBV12-4 and TRBJ1-2; D call uncertain. Trimming took 5 bases from V and 8 from J, leaving 12 bases between them. The CDR3 is 12 amino acids. This CDR3 is CASSKGPRGYTF. The CDR3, as DNA: TGTGCCAGCAGTAAAGGGCCGAGGGGCTACACCTTC.

This clonotype was recorded many times. The chain uses TRBV20-1 and TRBJ2-2, with 7 bases fitting TRBD1. Looked up from germline, CDR1 is DFQATT and CDR2 is SNEGSKA (reference sequence). The junction had 6 bases not matched to a gene; V was cut back by 0 bases and J by 2 bases. The CDR3 is made up of 16 amino acids. The DNA for the CDR3 is TGCAGTGCTAGAGATCGCCGGGACAGCAACACCGGGGAGCTGTTTTTT. This sequence encodes CSARDRRDSNTGELFF.

This clonotype was seen many times. The chain employs TRBV5-1 and TRBJ1-4; D is ambiguous. The germline V gene has CDR1 SGHRS and CDR2 YFSETQ. This CDR3 region has 15 residues. V was cut by 5 bases and J by 0 bases, with 11 bases left in between. In nucleotides, the CDR3 is TGCGCCAGCAGATTCATGGGGACAACTAATGAAAAACTGTTTTTT. This codes for CASRFMGTTNEKLFF.

Many counts were recorded for this clonotype. The germline gene is not matched at one end of the junction; a read error may be the cause. The chain has TRBV6-5 and TRBJ1-5, with D uncertain. The CDR3 consists of 13 residues. CDR1 is MNHEY and CDR2 is SVGAGI in the germline V gene. The CDR3 loop reads CASSPTAQQLQHF. CDR3 coding DNA: TGTGCCAGCAGTCCGACGGCACAGCAGCTCCAGCATTTT.

CDR3 in DNA: TGTGCCAGCAGCTTTGAGGCTCCACCAGGGGCCCAGTACTTC. This codes for CASSFEAPPGAQYF. The chain uses TRBV5-4 and TRBJ2-5; D perhaps matches TRBD1 (6 bases). CDR1 and CDR2 (germline): SGHNT, YYREEE (reference sequence). The CDR3 is made up of 14 amino acids. Between the trimmed V and J ends, which lost 2 bases and 9 bases, there was a span of 17 bases. Variable domain in full (rest from reference TRBV5-4 and TRBJ2-5): ETGVTQSPTHLIKTRGQQVTLRCSSQSGHNTVSWYQQALGQGPQFIFQYYREEENGRGNFPPRFSGLQFPNYSSELNVNALELDDSALYLCASSFEAPPGAQYFGPGTRLLVL.

This clonotype was recorded many times. This chain joins TRBV29-1 and TRBJ2-1; D is ambiguous. Between the trimmed V and J ends, which lost 3 bases and 1 base, there was a span of 10 bases. Germline V gene data show CDR1 as SQVTM and CDR2 as ANQGSEA. The CDR3 runs 14 residues. CDR3: CSVDNPASYNEQFF. The CDR3 nucleotides are TGCAGCGTTGACAACCCAGCTTCCTACAATGAGCAGTTCTTC.

This clonotype was seen ten or more times. This chain joins TRBV20-1 and TRBJ1-3; TRBD1 is a possible D gene (5 bases). CDR3 length: 14 residues. Germline loops: CDR1 DFQATT, CDR2 SNEGSKA (reference sequence). V lost 3 bases, J lost 4 bases, and 13 bases lay in between. As DNA, the CDR3 is TGCAGTGCTAGCCGCTCCGGGACGGGAAACACCATATATTTT. Protein sequence: CSASRSGTGNTIYF.

Ten or more counts support this clonotype. The genes are TRBV6-2 or TRBV6-3 and TRBJ2-3, with TRBD2 identical over 12 bases. The CDR3 sequence is 17 residues long. V shed 4 bases, J shed 4 bases, and the junction held 9 bases outside the gene matches. Per germline, CDR1 MNHEY and CDR2 SVGEGT. The CDR3 here is CASSSRTSGVSPDTQYF. CDR3 DNA sequence: TGTGCCAGCAGTTCCCGGACTAGCGGGGTTTCACCAGATACGCAGTATTTT.

This sequence joins TRBV5-1 and TRBJ2-7; 13 positions agree with TRBD2. V trimming: 3 bases; J trimming: 9 bases; junction bases outside the gene matches: 6. There are 14 residues in the CDR3. From germline, CDR1 is SGHRS and CDR2 YFSETQ. The CDR3 region is CASSSGTSGIAQYF. The CDR3 DNA sequence: TGCGCCAGCAGCTCCGGGACTAGCGGGATCGCGCAGTACTTC.

At least ten counts were recorded for this clonotype. The chain joins TRBV20-1 to TRBJ1-6, with D possibly TRBD1 on 6 matching bases. The CDR3 loop spans 13 amino acids. Per the germline V gene, CDR1 is DFQATT and CDR2 is SNEGSKA (reference sequence). The ends were cut back, 2 bases at V and 7 bases at J, with 9 bases in the middle. The CDR3 loop is CSARSQGNSPLHF. The CDR3 DNA is TGCAGTGCTAGAAGTCAGGGGAATTCACCCCTCCACTTT.

At least ten counts were recorded for this clonotype. This chain uses TRBV29-1 with TRBJ1-1, with TRBD1 identical over 8 bases. The CDR3 contains 13 residues. Germline-derived CDR1 and CDR2 are SQVTM and ANQGSEA. As DNA, the CDR3 is TGCACCAAGACAGGGGTGGTGAACACTGAAGCTTTCTTT. This codes for CTKTGVVNTEAFF.

This clonotype has at least ten counts. The chain recombines TRBV7-9 with TRBJ1-4; TRBD1 might be the D (5 bases). Trimming shortened V by 2 bases and J by 8 bases, and 12 bases separated the two germline ends. In germline, CDR1 is SEHNR, CDR2 FQNEAQ (reference sequence). The CDR3 is 14 amino acids. CDR3 residues: CASSLSQGSEKLFF. The CDR3 nucleotides read TGTGCCAGCAGCTTATCCCAGGGTAGCGAAAAACTGTTTTTT.

This clonotype was counted a few times. The chain uses TRBV20-1 and TRBJ2-7; D gene uncertain. Trimming took off 1 base at V and 3 bases at J, with 10 bases between the two ends. CDR3 length: 13 amino acids. Per germline, CDR1 DFQATT and CDR2 SNEGSKA (reference sequence). CDR3 loop: CSARVFSLYEQYF. As DNA, the CDR3 is TGCAGTGCTAGAGTATTCTCTCTCTACGAGCAGTACTTC.

This clonotype showed up many times. The rearrangement links TRBV7-9 to TRBJ1-3; D gene uncertain. CDR3 size: 13 residues. Germline V gene lookup returns CDR1 SEHNR and CDR2 FQNEAQ (reference sequence). V was cut by 5 bases and J by 1 base, with 6 bases left in between. The CDR3 region has the DNA TGTGCCAGCAGCCCGGTATCTGGAAACACCATATATTTT. Its translation is CASSPVSGNTIYF.

This clonotype was observed many times. As DNA, the CDR3 is TGCGCCAGCAGCCTACGACAGGGTGGGGATTCACCCCTCCACTTT. Translated: CASSLRQGGDSPLHF. The chain joins TRBV5-1 to TRBJ1-6; 7 nucleotides match TRBD1. V gave up 4 bases and J gave up 8 bases; unmatched junction bases: 9. The CDR3 runs 15 residues. In germline, CDR1 is SGHRS, CDR2 YFSETQ.

This clonotype was observed at least ten times. The genes are TRBV6-6 and TRBJ2-6; D gene ambiguous. The V gene lost 5 bases and the J gene lost 0 bases, with 11 bases spanning the gap. Germline lookup yields CDR1 MNHNY and CDR2 SVGAGI (reference sequence). The length of the CDR3 is 16 residues. The CDR3 loop reads CASSPDFRSGANVLTF. The DNA of the CDR3 is TGTGCCAGCAGTCCAGACTTCCGCTCTGGGGCCAACGTCCTGACTTTC.

In this sample, this clonotype turned up a few times. The CDR3 sequence: CASSYSSRALLFF. CDR3 nucleotides: TGTGCCAGCAGTTACTCGAGTAGGGCACTACTGTTTTTT. The chain uses TRBV6-5 and TRBJ1-4, with D unresolved. The CDR3 length is 13 residues. Deletions cut 0 bases from V and 13 bases from J, with 12 bases between. The germline CDR1 and CDR2 sequences are MNHEY and SVGAGI.

This clonotype was observed many times. V gene TRBV27 combines with J gene TRBJ2-3; the D gene is possibly TRBD1 (5 bases). V lost 5 bases and J 5 bases, leaving 14 bases between the germline ends. CDR3 size: 14 residues. Germline CDR1 and CDR2: MNHEY and SMNVEV (reference sequence). The CDR3 DNA reads TGTGCCAGCAGTACGGCCCCTCAGGGAGATACGCAGTATTTT. Amino acid sequence: CASSTAPQGDTQYF.

This chain links TRBV12-3 or TRBV12-4 with TRBJ2-2, with D unclear. V lost 3 bases to trimming and J lost 3 bases, with 8 bases between them. The CDR3 is 14 residues long. The CDR3 is CASSLTRDTGELFF. In nucleotides, the CDR3 is TGTGCCAGCAGTTTGACCAGAGACACCGGGGAGCTGTTTTTT.

This clonotype has a handful of counts. V and J are TRBV6-5 and TRBJ1-2; D unresolved. Trimming removed 5 bases from V and 2 bases from J, with 9 bases in between. The CDR3 is 13 amino acids. Germline loops: CDR1 MNHEY, CDR2 SVGAGI. Here the CDR3 DNA reads TGTGCCAGCAGTAAAGTCAGGAACTATGGCTACACCTTC. This codes for CASSKVRNYGYTF.